One and the same sample provided the 30 T cell receptor beta chains below, sequenced in a study of T-cell reconstitution after alpha-beta-depleted transplantation in children. Preparation of the TCRbeta library was carried out with unique molecular identifiers. TCRdb analysed the PCR reads with MiXCR anew, one entry per CDR3 protein. This sample carries about 830,000 distinct CDR3 sequences, roughly 15% of them seen once, and the ten largest clones take just under 5%. This specimen was PBMCs, mostly from graft donor cells, taken 360 days after TCRalphabeta/CD19-depleted stem cell transplant. These receptors were obtained from a male patient under 18 who had a stem cell transplant for acute lymphoblastic leukemia, so the T cells may come from the graft donor.

The J gene is TRBJ2-5, the V gene TRBV7-9; TRBD1 matches 9 bases. This CDR3 has 15 amino acids. Trimming took 5 bases from V and 9 from J; bases not matched to a gene: 13. From germline, CDR1 is SEHNR and CDR2 FQNEAQ (reference sequence). The CDR3 DNA is TGTGCCAGCAGCGGGTACAGGGGGCCAGTTACCCCCCAGTACTTC. Its translation is CASSGYRGPVTPQYF.

This chain links TRBV7-9 with TRBJ2-1, with 11 positions matching TRBD1. The CDR3 runs to 16 residues. Trimming at V came to 4 bases and at J to 7 bases, leaving 9 bases not matched to a gene. CDR1 and CDR2 from the germline V gene are SEHNR and FQNEAQ (reference sequence). CDR3 amino acids: CASSYRTGGARNEQFF. Here the CDR3 DNA reads TGTGCCAGCAGCTACCGGACAGGGGGCGCAAGAAATGAGCAGTTCTTC.

The chain uses TRBV12-3 or TRBV12-4 and TRBJ2-7; 9 positions agree with TRBD2. CDR3 size: 15 residues. The V and J ends lost 5 bases and 3 bases, in that order; junction bases with no gene match: 8. CDR3 amino acids: CASSLLGTSSYEQYF. CDR3 bases: TGTGCCAGCAGTCTCCTTGGGACTAGCAGCTACGAGCAGTACTTC.

This clonotype was observed a handful of times. The V gene is TRBV4-1, the J gene TRBJ1-4, with D possibly matching TRBD1 (5 bases). The CDR3 is made up of 15 amino acids. The V and J ends lost 4 bases and 8 bases respectively, with 17 bases between them. Germline V gives CDR1 MGHRA, CDR2 YSYEKL. CDR3 sequence (DNA): TGCGCCAGCAGCCGGGGCCAAGGGGTAAGGGAAAAACTGTTTTTT. Translated, it gives CASSRGQGVREKLFF.

This rearrangement joins TRBV3-1 to TRBJ1-1; D may be TRBD1 (5 bases). Germline V gene data show CDR1 as LGHDT and CDR2 as YNNKEL (reference sequence). There are 14 residues in the CDR3. V was shortened by 1 base and J by 4 bases, with 10 bases between the two germline ends. CDR3 nucleotides: TGTGCCAGCAGCCAAGCGGGACGGGCCACTGAAGCTTTCTTT. Protein product: CASSQAGRATEAFF.

This clonotype was seen only a few times. The chain has TRBV7-8 and TRBJ2-7; unclear D gene. V lost 5 bases and J 3 bases, leaving 8 bases between the germline ends. In germline, CDR1 is SGHVS, CDR2 FQNEAQ. The CDR3 totals 12 residues. Here the CDR3 DNA reads TGTGCCAGCAGCCACGCCATCTACGAGCAGTACTTC. This encodes CASSHAIYEQYF.

This clonotype was picked up many times. J is TRBJ2-1 and V is TRBV18; D unresolved. The ends were cut back, 5 bases at V and 0 bases at J, with 11 bases in the middle. CDR3 length: 15 residues. Germline CDR1 KGHSH, CDR2 LQKENI. CDR3 loop: CASSASGGSYNEQFF. The CDR3 DNA follows: TGTGCCAGCTCAGCCTCAGGTGGCTCCTACAATGAGCAGTTCTTC.

This clonotype was counted between two and nine times. The CDR3 reads CASTHPYVRSYNEQFF. In nucleotides, the CDR3 is TGCGCCAGCACCCATCCCTATGTCCGCTCCTACAATGAGCAGTTCTTC. The chain has TRBV5-1 and TRBJ2-1, with D unclear. This CDR3 is built from 16 residues. The germline gives CDR1 SGHRS, CDR2 YFSETQ. V lost 6 bases, J lost 0 bases, and 16 bases lay in between.

This clonotype was recorded a few times. The rearrangement joins TRBV5-1 to TRBJ2-7, with TRBD2 matching over 8 bases. V shed 1 base, J shed 6 bases, and the junction held 27 bases outside the gene matches. The CDR3 is 21 amino acids. Germline V CDR1 and CDR2: SGHRS, YFSETQ. Here the CDR3 reads CASSLSVRVLSGNPQTVEQYF. DNA of the CDR3: TGCGCCAGCAGCTTGAGTGTGAGGGTTCTTAGCGGGAACCCCCAAACTGTCGAGCAGTACTTC.

This clonotype was seen more than once but under ten times. The chain joins TRBV25-1 to TRBJ2-1; 7 nucleotides match TRBD2. The CDR3 has 14 amino acids. Germline V gives CDR1 MGHDK, CDR2 SYGVNS. J lost 4 bases, V lost 5 bases, and 5 bases had no gene match. CDR3 sequence (DNA): TGTGCCAGCAGTATGGCTAGCGGATACAATGAGCAGTTCTTC. Its translation: CASSMASGYNEQFF.

This clonotype was found a few times. The chain joins TRBV4-1 to TRBJ1-1, with a possible D match to TRBD1 (6 bases). This CDR3 has 15 amino acids. V lost 7 bases, J lost 4 bases, and 19 bases lay in between. Germline CDR1 reads MGHRA; CDR2 reads YSYEKL. CDR3 sequence reads: CASTPIGGAVTEAFF. The CDR3 DNA reads TGCGCCAGCACTCCCATAGGGGGGGCGGTCACTGAAGCTTTCTTT.

This chain links TRBV7-9 with TRBJ2-7; D might be TRBD1 (5 bases). The CDR3 is 16 amino acids. The V gene's germline CDR1 is SEHNR and CDR2 FQNEAQ (reference sequence). The V end was cut by 0 bases, the J end by 2 bases, with 14 bases between. DNA of the CDR3: TGTGCCAGCAGCTTAGCGCTAGGGGCTGACGCCTACGAGCAGTACTTC. Its translation: CASSLALGADAYEQYF.

This clonotype was detected only once. This chain joins TRBV4-1 and TRBJ2-7, with 9 positions matching TRBD1. There are 15 residues in the CDR3. The V gene end was trimmed by 3 bases and the J gene end by 4 bases; junction bases not matched to a gene: 7. Germline values: CDR1 MGHRA, CDR2 YSYEKL. The CDR3 reads CASSHPAGTGYEQYF. The CDR3 coding sequence is TGCGCCAGCAGCCACCCTGCCGGGACAGGGTACGAGCAGTACTTC.

This clonotype was counted at least ten times. The chain couples TRBV7-2 to TRBJ2-3; the match to TRBD2 covers 8 bases. This CDR3 comprises 14 residues. With V trimmed by 7 bases and J by 6 bases, 9 bases remained unmatched. Looked up from germline, CDR1 is SGHTA and CDR2 is FQGNSA. The CDR3 DNA is TGTGCCAGCATCCTCTTAGCGGGAACGGATACGCAGTATTTT. It codes for CASILLAGTDTQYF. The entire variable domain, with the rest obtained from reference TRBV7-2 and TRBJ2-3, is as follows: GAGVSQSPSNKVTEKGKDVELRCDPISGHTALYWYRQSLGQGLEFLIYFQGNSAPDKSGLPSDRFSAERTGGSVSTLTIQRTQQEDSAVYLCASILLAGTDTQYFGPGTRLTVL.

This clonotype has more than one count but fewer than ten. The gene calls are TRBV2 and TRBJ2-5; 8 nucleotides line up with TRBD2. Germline loops: CDR1 SNHLY, CDR2 FYNNEI. V gave up 10 bases and J gave up 4 bases; unmatched junction bases: 2. This CDR3 has 11 amino acids. The CDR3 loop reads CANREGETQYF. CDR3 DNA: TGTGCCAACCGGGAGGGAGAGACCCAGTACTTC.

This clonotype appeared many times. The rearrangement joins TRBV5-6 to TRBJ2-1; 7 bases map to TRBD2. J gave up 6 bases and V 3 bases, and 3 bases lay outside the gene matches. Looked up from germline, CDR1 is SGHDT and CDR2 is YYEEEE. The CDR3 runs 13 residues. The CDR3 DNA follows: TGTGCCAGCAGCTATGGACTAGGCAATGAGCAGTTCTTC. This codes for CASSYGLGNEQFF.

V is TRBV13 and J is TRBJ2-1; D uncertain. Germline assignment: CDR1 PRHDT and CDR2 FYEKMQ (reference sequence). V shed 0 bases and J shed 13 bases, with 13 bases lying between them. This CDR3 comprises 13 residues. CDR3 sequence reads: CASSLGGDPPQFF. The CDR3 bases are TGTGCCAGCAGCTTAGGTGGAGACCCCCCACAGTTCTTC.

The rearrangement uses TRBV29-1 and TRBJ2-2, with 7 bases fitting TRBD1. Germline V gene data show CDR1 as SQVTM and CDR2 as ANQGSEA. Losses at the gene ends were 6 bases for V and 5 bases for J; bases not matched to a gene: 9. The CDR3 spans 14 residues. CDR3 sequence: CSVKRQGETGELFF. CDR3 DNA: TGCAGCGTCAAAAGACAGGGCGAAACCGGGGAGCTGTTTTTT.

The gene calls are TRBV6-1 and TRBJ2-1; tentative D call: TRBD2 (5 bases). V lost 6 bases and J lost 7, with 13 bases in between. The germline CDR1 and CDR2 sequences are MNHNS and SASEGT. This CDR3 contains 13 residues. The CDR3 DNA reads TGTGCCAGCAGCGGCGGGTACCAGAATGAGCAGTTCTTC. Translation gives CASSGGYQNEQFF.

The chain is built from TRBV5-1 and TRBJ2-7, with a possible D match to TRBD1 (6 bases). CDR1 is SGHRS and CDR2 is YFSETQ in the germline V gene. Trimming removed 5 bases from V and 4 bases from J, with 22 bases in between. CDR3 length: 16 residues. CDR3 in DNA: TGCGCCAGCAGACTACTTACAGGGCGTTCCGATTACGAGCAGTACTTC. Translation gives CASRLLTGRSDYEQYF.

This chain links TRBV29-1 with TRBJ1-1; 7 positions match TRBD1. This CDR3 spans 11 amino acids. J lost 5 bases, V lost 7 bases, and 4 bases had no gene match. Looked up from germline, CDR1 is SQVTM and CDR2 is ANQGSEA. CDR3 DNA: TGCAGCGCCCAGGGGGGGACTGAAGCTTTCTTT. Translation gives CSAQGGTEAFF.

This clonotype appeared a single time. This rearrangement joins TRBV20-1 to TRBJ1-3; D unresolved. Germline V gene lookup returns CDR1 DFQATT and CDR2 SNEGSKA (reference sequence). The V and J ends lost 4 bases and 0 bases respectively, with 10 bases between them. This CDR3 is 14 amino acids long. The CDR3 loop reads CSATRPSSGNTIYF. In DNA, the CDR3 is TGCAGTGCTACTCGACCCTCCTCTGGAAACACCATATATTTT.

There are many counts of this clonotype. This chain connects TRBV5-1 to TRBJ2-3, with 7 bases that match TRBD1. The CDR3 runs to 15 residues. Germline lookup yields CDR1 SGHRS and CDR2 YFSETQ. The junction had 7 bases not matched to a gene; V was cut back by 4 bases and J by 2 bases. CDR3 loop: CASSPRQGSTDTQYF. CDR3 in DNA: TGCGCCAGCAGCCCCAGACAGGGCTCCACAGATACGCAGTATTTT. The variable domain in full, with the rest retrieved from reference TRBV5-1 and TRBJ2-3, is KAGVTQTPRYLIKTRGQQVTLSCSPISGHRSVSWYQQTPGQGLQFLFEYFSETQRNKGNFPGRFSGRQFSNSRSEMNVSTLELGDSALYLCASSPRQGSTDTQYFGPGTRLTVL.

This clonotype has only a few counts. This chain uses TRBV5-1 with TRBJ2-7, with 8 bases matching TRBD1. V was pared by 0 bases and J by 2 bases, with 4 bases of the junction left unmatched. CDR1 and CDR2 (germline): SGHRS, YFSETQ. The CDR3 has 15 residues. CDR3 residues: CASSLAGQGTYEQYF. CDR3 nucleotides: TGCGCCAGCAGCTTGGCCGGACAGGGAACCTACGAGCAGTACTTC.

The chain employs TRBV6-1 and TRBJ2-4; TRBD1 agrees at 10 bases. This CDR3 is 13 amino acids long. Trimming cost V 10 bases and J 3 bases; bases outside gene matches: 3. Germline lookup yields CDR1 MNHNS and CDR2 SASEGT. CDR3 nucleotide sequence: TGTGCCATAGACAGGGGGCTCAAAAACATTCAGTACTTC. This translates into CAIDRGLKNIQYF.

This chain links TRBV10-3 with TRBJ2-5, with D possibly being TRBD2 (6 bases). Trimming shortened V by 10 bases and J by 5 bases, and 11 bases separated the two germline ends. The CDR3 length is 11 residues. Germline V gene sequence: CDR1 ENHRY, CDR2 SYGVKD. CDR3 protein: CATSGRETQYF. CDR3 sequence (DNA): TGTGCCACGAGCGGGCGGGAGACCCAGTACTTC.

This rearrangement joins TRBV7-2 to TRBJ1-4; no definite D call. The CDR3 totals 17 residues. Germline loops: CDR1 SGHTA, CDR2 FQGNSA. V was pared by 1 base and J by 3 bases, with 15 bases between. In DNA form, the CDR3 reads TGTGCCAGCAGCTTAGGATTGTCATGGAGGGCTAATGAAAAACTGTTTTTT. Translating gives CASSLGLSWRANEKLFF.

This clonotype has at least ten counts. J is TRBJ2-7 and V is TRBV5-1; 7 nucleotides match TRBD1. Germline CDR1 reads SGHRS; CDR2 reads YFSETQ. The trim removed 4 bases at V and 6 bases at J, leaving 10 bases unmatched. The CDR3 is made up of 14 amino acids. The DNA for the CDR3 is TGCGCCAGCAGCAATCGACAGGGTTTGAGCGAGCAGTACTTC. It encodes CASSNRQGLSEQYF.

This clonotype has more than one count but fewer than ten. The chain uses TRBV25-1 and TRBJ2-1; the D call may be TRBD1 or TRBD2 (5 bases each). The V gene's germline CDR1 is MGHDK and CDR2 SYGVNS. Trimming removed 3 bases at V and 5 bases at J, with 17 bases between. This CDR3 contains 16 residues. CDR3 sequence (DNA): TGTGCCAGCAGTGACTATCTAGGGACGGGTAACAATGAGCAGTTCTTC. It is translated as CASSDYLGTGNNEQFF.

V usage is TRBV12-3 or TRBV12-4 and J usage is TRBJ2-4; no definite D call. The CDR3 is made up of 11 amino acids. The V gene lost 2 bases and the J gene lost 9 bases, with 5 bases spanning the gap. DNA of the CDR3: TGTGCCAGCAGTTTATATGGCATTCAGTACTTC. It encodes CASSLYGIQYF.